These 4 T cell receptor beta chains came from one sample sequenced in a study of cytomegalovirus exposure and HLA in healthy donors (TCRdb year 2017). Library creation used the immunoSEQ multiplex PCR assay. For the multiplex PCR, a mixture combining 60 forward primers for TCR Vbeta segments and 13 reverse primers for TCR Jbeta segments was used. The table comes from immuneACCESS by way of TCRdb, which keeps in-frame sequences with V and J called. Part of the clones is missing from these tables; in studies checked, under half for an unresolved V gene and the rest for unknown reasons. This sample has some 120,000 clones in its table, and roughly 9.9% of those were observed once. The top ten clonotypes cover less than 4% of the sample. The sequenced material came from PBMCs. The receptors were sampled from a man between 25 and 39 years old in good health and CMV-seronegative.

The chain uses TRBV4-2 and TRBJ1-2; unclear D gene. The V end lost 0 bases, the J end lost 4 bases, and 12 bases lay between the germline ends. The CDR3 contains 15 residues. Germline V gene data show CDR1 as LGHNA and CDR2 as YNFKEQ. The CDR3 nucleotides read TGTGCCAGCAGCCAAGACCGCGATGATGGCTATGGCTACACCTTC. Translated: CASSQDRDDGYGYTF.

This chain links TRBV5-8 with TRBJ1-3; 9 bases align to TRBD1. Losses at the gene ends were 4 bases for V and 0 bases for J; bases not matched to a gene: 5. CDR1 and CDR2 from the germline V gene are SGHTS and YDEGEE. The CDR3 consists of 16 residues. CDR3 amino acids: CASSPQGALSGNTIYF. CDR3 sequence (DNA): TGTGCCAGCAGCCCACAGGGGGCCCTCTCTGGAAACACCATATATTTT.

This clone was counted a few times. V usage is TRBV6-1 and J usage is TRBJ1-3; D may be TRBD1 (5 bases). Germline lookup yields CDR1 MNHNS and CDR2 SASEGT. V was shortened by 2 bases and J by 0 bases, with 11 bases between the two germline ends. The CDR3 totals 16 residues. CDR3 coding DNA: TGTGCCAGCAGTGAACTGGAGGGGACCTCTGGAAACACCATATATTTT. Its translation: CASSELEGTSGNTIYF.

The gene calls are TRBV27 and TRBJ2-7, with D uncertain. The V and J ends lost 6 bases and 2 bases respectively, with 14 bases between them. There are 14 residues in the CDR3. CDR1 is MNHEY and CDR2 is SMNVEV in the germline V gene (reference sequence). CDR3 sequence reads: CASRRYVGPYEQYF. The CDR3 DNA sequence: TGTGCCAGCAGGCGGTATGTAGGCCCCTACGAGCAGTACTTC.